The entry below describes one T cell receptor beta chain. This entry belongs to a study of blood T cell repertoires in COVID-19. About the research overall: Specimens from acute and convalescent COVID-19 originated in the United States, Italy and Spain. PBMCs, B-cell-depleted T cells, or T cells provided the cDNA or gDNA that made up the material.

The CDR3 contains 13 residues. Looked up from germline, CDR1 is SGHTA and CDR2 is FQGNSA. V was shortened by 7 bases and J by 7 bases, with 16 bases between the two germline ends. Methods used by the authors: Amplification of reference gene primers was used by the study to estimate nucleated cell counts. Method: immunoSEQ multiplex PCR; TCRdb's copy keeps in-frame clones and lacks some. V and J calls and clone size follow that table, whereas D and trimming were derived from the DNA. The data hold more than 55,000 clones, with 60% to 80% observed a single time. V is TRBV7-2 and J is TRBJ1-1; maybe TRBD1 (5 bases). The TCR was taken from a man aged 80 or over with active or convalescent COVID-19. Sequencing used peripheral blood. The CDR3 spells CASKVMGRVEAFF. The CDR3 DNA follows: TGTGCCAGCAAGGTTATGGGGCGCGTTGAAGCTTTCTTT.